The 22 T cell receptor beta chains below were found in one sample sequenced in a study of vaccination effects on CD4 cells after COVID-19. What these receptors recognize is not known. Antigen-specific CD4+ T cell clonotypes were called by their expansion after viral peptide-pool culture in ViraFEST. Scientists isolated CD4+ T cells after an approximately 9-day culture period ended. Recipients of the vaccine had no prior SARS-CoV-2 infection and negative nucleocapsid antibodies. Sequenced by immunoSEQ multiplex PCR; TCRdb stores in-frame clones only, minus some. Among approximately 40,000 clones, under 70% were seen once, and the ten largest hold about 23%. The source material was CD4+ T cells from PBMCs cultured with SARS-CoV-2 spike peptides, sampled before COVID-19 vaccination. All receptors come from a human donor who received a COVID-19 vaccine.

The chain couples TRBV30 to TRBJ1-6, with D perhaps TRBD1 (5 bases). V lost 3 bases, J lost 8 bases, and 17 bases lay in between. Germline V gene lookup returns CDR1 GTSNPN and CDR2 SVGIG (reference sequence). This CDR3 has 15 amino acids. In DNA, the CDR3 is TGTGCCTGGAGCGCCGGACACCCCGGGGATTCACCCCTCCACTTT. Protein sequence: CAWSAGHPGDSPLHF.

The chain combines TRBV28 with TRBJ2-2, with D possibly TRBD2 on 5 matching bases. The CDR3 totals 14 residues. Looked up from germline, CDR1 is MDHEN and CDR2 is SYDVKM. The ends were cut back, 3 bases at V and 2 bases at J, with 7 bases in the middle. CDR3 residues: CASSLRENTGELFF. The CDR3 DNA reads TGTGCCAGCAGTTTGAGGGAAAACACCGGGGAGCTGTTTTTT. The entire variable domain, with the rest obtained from reference TRBV28 and TRBJ2-2, is as follows: DVKVTQSSRYLVKRTGEKVFLECVQDMDHENMFWYRQDPGLGLRLIYFSYDVKMKEKGDIPEGYSVSREKKERFSLILESASTNQTSMYLCASSLRENTGELFFGEGSRLTVL.

This clone was counted between two and nine times. V is TRBV10-1 and J is TRBJ1-1; 7 nucleotides match TRBD1. The CDR3 has 17 amino acids. Losses at the gene ends were 11 bases for V and 0 bases for J; bases not matched to a gene: 18. Germline V lookup: CDR1 WNHNN, CDR2 SYGVQD (reference sequence). The CDR3 sequence: CARGPRRGRNMNTEAFF. The CDR3 region has the DNA TGCGCCCGCGGGCCACGGAGGGGGCGAAATATGAACACTGAAGCTTTCTTT.

V and J are TRBV18 and TRBJ2-1, with 10 nucleotides matching TRBD2. Germline trimming cut 3 bases from V and 10 bases from J; bases unmatched to any gene: 12. CDR3 size: 16 residues. CDR1 KGHSH and CDR2 LQKENI come from the germline V gene. CDR3 nucleotides: TGTGCCAGCTCACCTCGAGCGGGAGGGCCCTCACGAGAGCAGTTCTTC. It yields the protein CASSPRAGGPSREQFF.

The J gene is TRBJ2-1, the V gene TRBV4-2, with TRBD2 matching 9 bases. CDR1 LGHNA and CDR2 YNFKEQ come from the germline V gene. The V gene end was trimmed by 0 bases and the J gene end by 10 bases; junction bases not matched to a gene: 13. This CDR3 is built from 17 residues. The CDR3 region has the DNA TGTGCCAGCAGCCAAGACCAGGCGCGGGGGGGCTCTTGGGAGCAGTTCTTC. Its protein product is CASSQDQARGGSWEQFF.

The chain combines TRBV30 with TRBJ2-7; 7 positions match TRBD1. CDR3 length: 15 residues. Per the germline V gene, CDR1 is GTSNPN and CDR2 is SVGIG (reference sequence). V dropped 3 bases and J dropped 0; count of bases not matched to a gene: 8. The CDR3, as DNA: TGTGCCTGGAGGCCCTCGGGACAGAACTCCTACGAGCAGTACTTC. Its protein product is CAWRPSGQNSYEQYF.

This rearrangement joins TRBV11-2 to TRBJ2-7; TRBD2 matches at 8 bases. Trimming cost V 5 bases and J 2 bases; bases outside gene matches: 5. The CDR3 spans 14 residues. Germline V lookup: CDR1 SGHAT, CDR2 FQNNGV. The CDR3 is CASSNSGVPYEQYF. The CDR3 DNA reads as TGTGCCAGCAGCAATAGCGGGGTACCCTACGAGCAGTACTTC. The complete variable domain, with remaining parts taken from reference TRBV11-2 and TRBJ2-7, reads EAGVAQSPRYKIIEKRQSVAFWCNPISGHATLYWYQQILGQGPKLLIQFQNNGVVDDSQLPKDRFSAERLKGVDSTLKIQPAKLEDSAVYLCASSNSGVPYEQYFGPGTRLTVT.

V usage is TRBV29-1 and J usage is TRBJ1-1, with 8 bases fitting TRBD1. This CDR3 has 15 amino acids. CDR1 is SQVTM and CDR2 is ANQGSEA in the germline V gene. V shed 1 base, J shed 5 bases, and the junction held 9 bases outside the gene matches. In nucleotides, the CDR3 is TGCAGCGTTGAAGCCTCCACAGGGGGGTTTACTGAAGCTTTCTTT. It codes for CSVEASTGGFTEAFF.

This chain joins TRBV19 and TRBJ2-7; D is uncertain. Trimming removed 5 bases at V and 4 bases at J, with 12 bases between. The CDR3 totals 13 residues. Germline V gives CDR1 LNHDA, CDR2 SQIVND (reference sequence). CDR3 sequence reads: CASSSNDGYEQYF. DNA for the CDR3: TGTGCCAGTAGTTCCAACGACGGATACGAGCAGTACTTC.

The chain links TRBV15 to TRBJ2-4, with TRBD1 identical over 8 bases. After removal of 1 base from V and 2 bases from J, the junction contained 4 bases not matched to a gene. The CDR3 extends over 16 amino acids. The V gene's germline CDR1 is LNHNV and CDR2 YYDKDF (reference sequence). The CDR3 here is CATSRGGQGSKNIQYF. As DNA, the CDR3 is TGTGCCACCAGCAGAGGAGGACAGGGTTCCAAAAACATTCAGTACTTC.

This clone was observed many times. The rearrangement uses TRBV19 and TRBJ1-1; D call uncertain. Germline V gene lookup returns CDR1 LNHDA and CDR2 SQIVND (reference sequence). Trimming took 9 bases from V and 0 from J, leaving 11 bases between them. The CDR3 loop spans 13 amino acids. CDR3 DNA: TGTGCCAGCCAGAGAATCTTGAACACTGAAGCTTTCTTT. Amino acid sequence: CASQRILNTEAFF.

The chain recombines TRBV12-5 with TRBJ2-7; 9 bases fit TRBD1. V lost 7 bases to trimming and J lost 2 bases; unmatched junction nucleotides: 12. CDR1 and CDR2 (germline): LGHNT, FRNRAP. The CDR3 extends over 16 amino acids. CDR3 sequence: CASAKNGTGIPYEQYF. The CDR3 nucleotides are TGTGCTAGTGCTAAGAACGGGACAGGGATCCCCTACGAGCAGTACTTC.

The J gene is TRBJ1-6, the V gene TRBV28; D perhaps matches TRBD1 (6 bases). The length of the CDR3 is 15 residues. Trimming removed 8 bases at V and 7 bases at J, with 18 bases between. The germline CDR1 and CDR2 sequences are MDHEN and SYDVKM. Here the CDR3 DNA reads TGTGCCAGCTCCCTTCCAGGGGTCCAAAATTCACCCCTCCACTTT. Protein sequence: CASSLPGVQNSPLHF. Full variable domain (remainder filled in from reference TRBV28 and TRBJ1-6): DVKVTQSSRYLVKRTGEKVFLECVQDMDHENMFWYRQDPGLGLRLIYFSYDVKMKEKGDIPEGYSVSREKKERFSLILESASTNQTSMYLCASSLPGVQNSPLHFGNGTRLTVT.

This clone has just a few counts. This chain connects TRBV6-6 to TRBJ1-1, with TRBD1 identical over 12 bases. The junction had 5 bases not matched to a gene; V was cut back by 5 bases and J by 7 bases. The CDR3 is 14 residues long. Germline CDR1 reads MNHNY; CDR2 reads SVGAGI (reference sequence). The CDR3 coding sequence is TGTGCCAGCAGTCCGGGACAGGGGGCGGTTGAAGCTTTCTTT. It codes for CASSPGQGAVEAFF.

This sequence joins TRBV7-9 and TRBJ2-1; 15 nucleotides agree with TRBD2. Looked up from germline, CDR1 is SEHNR and CDR2 is FQNEAQ (reference sequence). The V gene end was trimmed by 6 bases and the J gene end by 4 bases; junction bases not matched to a gene: 7. This CDR3 contains 17 residues. DNA for the CDR3: TGTGCCAGCAGTTTCATCGGACTAGCGGGGGGGTACAATGAGCAGTTCTTC. This gives the protein CASSFIGLAGGYNEQFF.

A few counts support this clone. V and J are TRBV2 and TRBJ1-5; the match to TRBD1 covers 8 bases. The length of the CDR3 is 14 residues. The trim removed 6 bases at V and 5 bases at J, leaving 6 bases unmatched. Germline loops: CDR1 SNHLY, CDR2 FYNNEI. For the CDR3, the DNA is TGTGCCAGCAGCGCTCACAGGGGGGATCAGCCCCAGCATTTT. Amino acids: CASSAHRGDQPQHF.

The chain combines TRBV5-1 with TRBJ2-3, with 13 bases identical to TRBD2. CDR3 length: 16 amino acids. Germline assignment: CDR1 SGHRS and CDR2 YFSETQ. V shed 4 bases, J shed 1 base, and the junction held 3 bases outside the gene matches. CDR3 amino acids: CASSPGTSGGTDTQYF. In nucleotides, the CDR3 is TGCGCCAGCAGCCCCGGGACTAGCGGGGGCACAGATACGCAGTATTTT.

This clone was found a few times. The chain combines TRBV19 with TRBJ2-7, with D perhaps TRBD1 (5 bases). The CDR3 is 12 residues long. V was shortened by 4 bases and J by 6 bases, with 10 bases between the two germline ends. Germline CDR1 LNHDA, CDR2 SQIVND (reference sequence). The CDR3 sequence is CASSNLGREQYF. The CDR3 region has the DNA TGTGCCAGTAGTAATCTGGGGCGCGAGCAGTACTTC.

This clone was seen a few times. This chain links TRBV30 with TRBJ1-6; 7 positions match TRBD1. The ends lost 3 bases at V and 2 bases at J; junction bases unmatched: 10. CDR1 and CDR2 (germline): GTSNPN, SVGIG (reference sequence). The CDR3 spans 17 residues. The CDR3 nucleotides read TGTGCCTGGAGCCCGTCTCGGGACAGTACCTATAATTCACCCCTCCACTTT. Protein: CAWSPSRDSTYNSPLHF.

The rearrangement joins TRBV12-3 or TRBV12-4 to TRBJ1-6; tentative D call: TRBD1 (5 bases). V gave up 6 bases and J gave up 10 bases, with 10 bases separating them. This CDR3 region has 12 residues. This CDR3 reads CASRGGESPLHF. Written as DNA, the CDR3 is TGTGCCAGCAGGGGGGGGGAATCACCCCTCCACTTT.

The chain is built from TRBV7-8 and TRBJ1-1; 8 bases agree with TRBD1. The CDR3 has 13 amino acids. Germline V lookup: CDR1 SGHVS, CDR2 FQNEAQ. V trimming: 5 bases; J trimming: 7 bases; junction bases outside the gene matches: 6. In nucleotides, the CDR3 is TGTGCCAGCAGCCCGAAACAGGGGGATGAAGCTTTCTTT. It yields the protein CASSPKQGDEAFF.

J is TRBJ2-1 and V is TRBV29-1; D is tentatively TRBD1 or TRBD2 (5 bases each). Germline V lookup: CDR1 SQVTM, CDR2 ANQGSEA. V lost 8 bases to trimming and J lost 7 bases, with 18 bases between them. CDR3 length: 13 residues. The CDR3 loop reads CSIRDRGGNEQFF. In nucleotides, the CDR3 is TGCAGCATCCGGGACCGTGGTGGGAATGAGCAGTTCTTC.